These 5 T cell receptor beta chains were all obtained from the same sample, sequenced in a study of radiotherapy plus CTLA-4 blockade in lung cancer. Sequenced by immunoSEQ multiplex PCR; TCRdb stores in-frame clones only, minus some. The top ten hold roughly 17% of the sample, which has around 44,000 clones, 86% seen once. Sequences were derived from peripheral blood, sampled from a patient treated with radiotherapy plus ipilimumab. These receptors came from a human donor with non-small cell lung cancer that progressed on radiotherapy plus ipilimumab. Some clones in this sample may be carry-over from other donors' samples.

The chain has TRBV5-1 and TRBJ2-5, with D possibly matching TRBD1 (6 bases). Matching the DNA end better, TRBJ2-7 makes the J call doubtful. Germline V gives CDR1 SGHRS, CDR2 YFSETQ. The CDR3 length is 16 residues. For the CDR3, the DNA is TGCGCCAGCAGCTTGAATGGTGGGGACACTGCCTACGAGCAGTACTTC. Amino acids: CASSLNGGDTAYEQYF.

The V call is TRBV4-3, the J call TRBJ2-1; 8 nucleotides match TRBD2. CDR3 size: 16 residues. Germline values: CDR1 LGHNA, CDR2 YSLEER. V was pared by 0 bases and J by 0 bases, with 1 base of the junction left unmatched. The CDR3 DNA reads TGCGCCAGCAGCCAAGATAGCGGGGCCTCCTACAATGAGCAGTTCTTC. Its translation: CASSQDSGASYNEQFF.

This chain uses TRBV7-3 with TRBJ2-2; possibly TRBD1 for D (6 bases). The CDR3 is 14 residues long. Trimming stripped 4 bases from V and 4 bases from J, with 10 bases between. Per the germline V gene, CDR1 is SGHTA and CDR2 is FQGTGA. This CDR3 is CASSYRAGTGELFF. CDR3 coding DNA: TGTGCCAGCAGCTACAGGGCCGGCACCGGGGAGCTGTTTTTT.

This chain uses TRBV11-1 with TRBJ2-5; 7 bases align to TRBD2. CDR1 and CDR2 (germline): SGHAT, FQDESV (reference sequence). The CDR3 runs 16 residues. The J segment lost 5 bases and the V segment lost 5 bases, leaving 14 bases of the junction unmatched. The CDR3 sequence is CASSHAPTGGGETQYF. CDR3 bases: TGTGCCAGCAGCCACGCCCCGACGGGAGGAGGGGAGACCCAGTACTTC.

V and J are TRBV5-1 and TRBJ2-3; 8 bases fit TRBD2. V shed 1 base, J shed 0 bases, and the junction held 4 bases outside the gene matches. Germline-derived CDR1 and CDR2 are SGHRS and YFSETQ. The CDR3 covers 16 residues. The CDR3 DNA reads TGCGCCAGCAGCTTGAGGCCTAGCGGGAGCACAGATACGCAGTATTTT. Its protein is CASSLRPSGSTDTQYF. Full variable domain (rest looked up from reference TRBV5-1 and TRBJ2-3): KAGVTQTPRYLIKTRGQQVTLSCSPISGHRSVSWYQQTPGQGLQFLFEYFSETQRNKGNFPGRFSGRQFSNSRSEMNVSTLELGDSALYLCASSLRPSGSTDTQYFGPGTRLTVL.